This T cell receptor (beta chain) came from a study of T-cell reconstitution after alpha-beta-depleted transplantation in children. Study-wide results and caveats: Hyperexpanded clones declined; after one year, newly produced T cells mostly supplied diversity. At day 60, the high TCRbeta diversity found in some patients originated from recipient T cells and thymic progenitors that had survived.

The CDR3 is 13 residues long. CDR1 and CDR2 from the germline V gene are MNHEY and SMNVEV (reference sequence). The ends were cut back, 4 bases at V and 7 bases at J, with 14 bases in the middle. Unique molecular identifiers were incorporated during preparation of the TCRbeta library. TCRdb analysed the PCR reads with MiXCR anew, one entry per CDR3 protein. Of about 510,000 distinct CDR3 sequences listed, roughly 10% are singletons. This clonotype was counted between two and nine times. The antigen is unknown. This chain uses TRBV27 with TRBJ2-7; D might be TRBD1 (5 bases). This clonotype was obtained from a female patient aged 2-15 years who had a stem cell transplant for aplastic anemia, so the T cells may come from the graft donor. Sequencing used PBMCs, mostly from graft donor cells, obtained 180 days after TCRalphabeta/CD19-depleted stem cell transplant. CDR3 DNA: TGTGCCAGCAGTTATGCAGGGCCCTGGGAGCAGTACTTC. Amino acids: CASSYAGPWEQYF.